Below are 19 T cell receptor beta chains sequenced from a single sample in a study of shared clonotypes between healthy human individuals. The protocol was immunoSEQ multiplex PCR, while the TCRdb copy is restricted to in-frame clones and leaves out a portion. The sample carries about 2 million clones, 90% to 95% recorded once. The sequenced sample consisted of naive CD4+ T cells sorted from blood. Subset here: CD45RA+ positively selected. These receptors were taken from a man younger than 30 in good health.

The rearrangement joins TRBV18 to TRBJ2-2; TRBD1 or TRBD2 may be the D gene (6 bases each). The CDR3 loop spans 16 amino acids. Trimming took 2 bases from V and 5 from J, leaving 15 bases between them. Germline CDR1 and CDR2: KGHSH and LQKENI. The CDR3 loop is CASSPYHGGSTGELFF. The CDR3 DNA sequence: TGTGCCAGCTCACCATACCACGGGGGCAGTACCGGGGAGCTGTTTTTT.

The V and J genes are TRBV2 and TRBJ1-5; D ambiguous. Germline CDR1 is SNHLY and CDR2 is FYNNEI. The CDR3 sequence is 15 residues long. Between the trimmed V and J ends, which lost 1 base and 6 bases, there was a span of 13 bases. DNA of the CDR3: TGTGCCAGCAGTGAAGGCCCATCTTCAAGTCAGCCCCAGCATTTT. Protein sequence: CASSEGPSSSQPQHF.

This clone occurred once. This sequence joins TRBV6-5 and TRBJ2-3; unclear D gene. The V gene lost 11 bases and the J gene lost 0 bases, with 12 bases spanning the gap. Germline V gene sequence: CDR1 MNHEY, CDR2 SVGAGI. The CDR3 loop spans 13 amino acids. This chain's CDR3 is CAVTSASTDTQYF. The CDR3 nucleotides read TGTGCCGTTACGTCCGCTAGCACAGATACGCAGTATTTT.

V and J are TRBV4-1 and TRBJ2-5; maybe TRBD1 (5 bases). The CDR3 spans 15 residues. With 6 bases removed from V and 5 bases from J, the gap between germline ends came to 19 bases. Per the germline V gene, CDR1 is MGHRA and CDR2 is YSYEKL. As DNA, the CDR3 is TGCGCCAGCAGGCACTTGGGGCCGGCAGGGGAGACCCAGTACTTC. It is translated as CASRHLGPAGETQYF.

The chain joins TRBV6-5 to TRBJ1-4, with D unclear. CDR3 size: 14 residues. CDR1 and CDR2 from the germline V gene are MNHEY and SVGAGI. Between the trimmed V and J ends, which lost 1 base and 8 bases, there was a span of 11 bases. CDR3 DNA sequence: TGTGCCAGCAGTTACTGGGTATCGGGGGAAAAACTGTTTTTT. It codes for CASSYWVSGEKLFF.

A note on this clone: The same CDR3 can be traced to other DNA sequences in this sample. The chain links TRBV9 to TRBJ2-5, with 10 nucleotides matching TRBD1. Per germline, CDR1 SGDLS and CDR2 YYNGEE. V trimming: 3 bases; J trimming: 5 bases; junction bases outside the gene matches: 1. This CDR3 spans 13 amino acids. CDR3 nucleotides: TGTGCCAGCAGCGCGGGACAGGGGGAGACCCAGTACTTC. Its translation is CASSAGQGETQYF.

The chain combines TRBV5-1 with TRBJ1-1; tentatively, D is TRBD1 (5 bases). The CDR3 spans 16 residues. Trimming removed 3 bases at V and 8 bases at J, with 23 bases between. Germline CDR1 is SGHRS and CDR2 is YFSETQ. The CDR3 coding sequence is TGCGCCAGCAGCTCTGGAGGGACCTACCCCGCTTTAGAAGCTTTCTTT. Translation gives CASSSGGTYPALEAFF.

This sequence joins TRBV5-1 and TRBJ2-3, with a tentative D call TRBD2 (6 bases). The CDR3 loop spans 16 amino acids. Germline-derived CDR1 and CDR2 are SGHRS and YFSETQ. V was trimmed by 7 bases and J by 0 bases, leaving 18 bases between them. CDR3 sequence (DNA): TGCGCCAGCGATAGAGGAGGGGCCCTCAGCACAGATACGCAGTATTTT. Protein sequence: CASDRGGALSTDTQYF.

The sample holds a few counts of this clone. V usage is TRBV5-1 and J usage is TRBJ1-2, with a tentative D call TRBD1 (5 bases). This CDR3 has 16 amino acids. V dropped 4 bases and J dropped 7 bases, with 23 bases sitting between them. Germline loops: CDR1 SGHRS, CDR2 YFSETQ. CDR3 coding DNA: TGCGCCAGCAGCGAAACAGCAGGGACGGGTTTGGGTGGCTACACCTTC. Its translation: CASSETAGTGLGGYTF.

This chain links TRBV4-2 with TRBJ2-5; 14 bases map to TRBD2. Germline V gene sequence: CDR1 LGHNA, CDR2 YNFKEQ. CDR3 length equals 17 residues. Trimming at V came to 0 bases and at J to 1 base, leaving 1 base not matched to a gene. The CDR3 sequence is CASSQEGLAGAQETQYF. In nucleotides, the CDR3 is TGTGCCAGCAGCCAAGAGGGACTAGCGGGGGCCCAAGAGACCCAGTACTTC.

The J gene is TRBJ2-5, the V gene TRBV5-6; 9 nucleotides match TRBD2. In germline, CDR1 is SGHDT, CDR2 YYEEEE. The CDR3 spans 16 residues. The V and J ends lost 4 bases and 2 bases, in that order; junction bases with no gene match: 9. CDR3 DNA sequence: TGTGCCAGCAGCCAGACCGGGACTAGCAAACAAGAGACCCAGTACTTC. Protein sequence: CASSQTGTSKQETQYF.

This clone was recorded once. The V and J genes are TRBV5-4 and TRBJ2-7; unclear D gene. With 1 base removed from V and 5 bases from J, the gap between germline ends came to 10 bases. Per germline, CDR1 SGHNT and CDR2 YYREEE (reference sequence). The CDR3 consists of 13 residues. This CDR3 is CASSLSLQNEQYF. In DNA, the CDR3 is TGTGCCAGCAGCTTGAGTTTACAGAACGAGCAGTACTTC.

The chain has TRBV14 and TRBJ2-7; 8 bases fit TRBD1. The V gene's germline CDR1 is SGHDN and CDR2 FVKESK. J was trimmed by 0 bases and V by 3 bases; bases with no gene match: 7. The CDR3 length is 16 residues. The CDR3 sequence is CASSQRRTGGSYEQYF. DNA of the CDR3: TGTGCCAGCAGCCAGCGTCGCACAGGGGGCTCCTACGAGCAGTACTTC.

This clone showed up just a few times. The chain uses TRBV6-1 and TRBJ1-5; 11 bases line up with TRBD1. Per germline, CDR1 MNHNS and CDR2 SASEGT. The CDR3 covers 15 residues. The V gene end was trimmed by 3 bases and the J gene end by 6 bases; junction bases not matched to a gene: 4. The CDR3 is CASSDRTGGGQPQHF. In DNA, the CDR3 is TGTGCCAGCAGTGATAGGACAGGGGGCGGTCAGCCCCAGCATTTT.

The V call is TRBV7-8, the J call TRBJ1-5, with D unresolved. The V gene lost 2 bases and the J gene lost 4 bases, with 12 bases spanning the gap. This CDR3 is built from 15 residues. Per germline, CDR1 SGHVS and CDR2 FQNEAQ. CDR3 protein: CASSLSFTGNQPQHF. Here the CDR3 DNA reads TGTGCCAGCAGCTTAAGTTTTACGGGAAATCAGCCCCAGCATTTT.

V is TRBV11-2 and J is TRBJ2-3; tentative D call: TRBD2 (6 bases). Germline CDR1 reads SGHAT; CDR2 reads FQNNGV. The V end was cut by 5 bases, the J end by 14 bases, with 17 bases between. CDR3 length equals 12 residues. CDR3: CASSDRLDGLYF. In DNA form, the CDR3 reads TGTGCCAGCAGCGATCGACTAGACGGTCTGTATTTT.

This clone came up once. The chain employs TRBV5-1 and TRBJ1-6; D not resolved. The V end lost 0 bases, the J end lost 7 bases, and 8 bases lay between the germline ends. Per the germline V gene, CDR1 is SGHRS and CDR2 is YFSETQ. This CDR3 has 14 amino acids. The CDR3 is CASSLEVRNSPLHF. As DNA, the CDR3 is TGCGCCAGCAGCTTGGAGGTCAGAAATTCACCCCTCCACTTT.

This chain links TRBV18 with TRBJ1-2, with D maybe TRBD1 (6 bases). V was trimmed by 6 bases and J by 0 bases, leaving 11 bases between them. CDR3 length: 14 amino acids. The germline CDR1 and CDR2 sequences are KGHSH and LQKENI. CDR3 loop: CASSRTDTNYGYTF. In DNA, the CDR3 is TGTGCCAGCTCGCGGACAGATACTAACTATGGCTACACCTTC.

This chain's CDR3 is CASSLVGLAGVHEQFF. The CDR3 DNA sequence: TGTGCCAGCAGCTTAGTCGGGCTAGCGGGAGTCCATGAGCAGTTCTTC. The chain joins TRBV7-2 to TRBJ2-1, with 10 bases that match TRBD2. Unmatched junction bases numbered 8, after V lost 1 base and J lost 8 bases. The CDR3 is 16 amino acids. Germline V gives CDR1 SGHTA, CDR2 FQGNSA.